This paragraph reports one T cell receptor (beta chain). Its cognate antigen is unknown. This CDR3 spans 13 amino acids. V lost 0 bases to trimming and J lost 8 bases, with 13 bases between them. Germline V gene data show CDR1 as GTSNPN and CDR2 as SVGIG (reference sequence). This specimen comes from a study of T cell responses to AZD1222 COVID-19 vaccine. For the study at large: Second-dose intervals near 4 or 12 weeks were combined.

General study points: The donor cohort was predominantly white British with a female majority, and clonal diversity may have been underestimated.

Libraries were prepared by immunoSEQ multiplex PCR; TCRdb keeps only in-frame clonotypes and omits some of them. The sample yields around 99,000 clones, around 93% seen once. The gene calls are TRBV30 and TRBJ1-2; D is uncertain. The sample was peripheral blood, taken on day 0 of AZD1222 vaccination. The TCR originated in an adult in good health. In DNA form, the CDR3 reads TGTGCCTGGAGTGTGGGAGGGATGGTCGGCTACACCTTC. It encodes CAWSVGGMVGYTF. The full variable domain, its missing parts supplied by reference TRBV30 and TRBJ1-2, is SQTIHQWPATLVQPVGSPLSLECTVEGTSNPNLYWYRQAAGRGLQLLFYSVGIGQISSEVPQNLSASRPQDRQFILSSKKLLLSDSGFYLCAWSVGGMVGYTFGSGTRLTVV.